A single sample is the source of the 4 T cell receptor beta chains below, sequenced in a study of spatial heterogeneity in lung cancer. TCRdb independently ran MiXCR on the 5' RACE reads; one entry per CDR3 protein. The table lists 20,000 to 25,000 distinct CDR3 sequences, 4.6% of them singletons. The time point denotes: sample taken at primary tumor resection. The authors sequenced whole RNA from tumor, nontumor lung or frozen PBMC without sorting. The source material was PBMCs, sampled at surgery. These receptors all stem from a male donor with early-stage non-small cell lung cancer.

Many counts were recorded for this clonotype. The chain is built from TRBV12-3 or TRBV12-4 and TRBJ1-5; possibly TRBD1 for D (5 bases). The CDR3 has 14 amino acids. The V end was cut by 4 bases, the J end by 3 bases, with 10 bases between. CDR3 protein: CASSSQGNNQPQHF. The CDR3 nucleotides are TGTGCCAGCAGTTCCCAGGGTAACAATCAGCCCCAGCATTTT.

This clonotype was detected many times. V usage is TRBV29-1 and J usage is TRBJ2-1; TRBD1 agrees at 8 bases. Trimming at V came to 7 bases and at J to 6 bases, leaving 8 bases not matched to a gene. CDR1 SQVTM and CDR2 ANQGSEA come from the germline V gene. The CDR3 sequence is 13 residues long. CDR3 in DNA: TGCAGCGCTCTGGGACAGGCGGGCAATGAGCAGTTCTTC. Translation gives CSALGQAGNEQFF.

Many counts were recorded for this clonotype. This chain joins TRBV20-1 and TRBJ2-5; D is unclear. Deletions cut 7 bases from V and 7 bases from J, with 22 bases between. CDR1 and CDR2 (germline): DFQATT, SNEGSKA (reference sequence). The length of the CDR3 is 14 residues. CDR3 sequence: CSGQTEINGGTQYF. CDR3 bases: TGCAGTGGGCAAACCGAGATAAACGGTGGGACCCAGTACTTC.

This clonotype was counted only a few times. This rearrangement joins TRBV19 to TRBJ1-5; TRBD1 agrees at 9 bases. The CDR3 has 13 residues. Trimming cost V 6 bases and J 6 bases; bases outside gene matches: 3. Germline lookup yields CDR1 LNHDA and CDR2 SQIVND (reference sequence). CDR3 nucleotide sequence: TGTGCCAGTAGAGGGACAGGGAGTCAGCCCCAGCATTTT. Encoded protein: CASRGTGSQPQHF.